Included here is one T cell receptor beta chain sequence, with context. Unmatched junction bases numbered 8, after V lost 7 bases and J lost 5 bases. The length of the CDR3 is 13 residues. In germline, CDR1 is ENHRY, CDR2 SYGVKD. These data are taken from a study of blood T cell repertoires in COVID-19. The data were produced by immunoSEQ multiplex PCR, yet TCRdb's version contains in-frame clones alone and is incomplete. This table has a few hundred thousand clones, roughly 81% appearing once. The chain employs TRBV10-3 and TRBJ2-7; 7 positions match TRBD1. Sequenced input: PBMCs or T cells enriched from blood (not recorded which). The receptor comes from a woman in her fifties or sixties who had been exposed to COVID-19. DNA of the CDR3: TGTGCCATCAAGAACAGGGGCGACAACGAGCAGTACTTC. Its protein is CAIKNRGDNEQYF.